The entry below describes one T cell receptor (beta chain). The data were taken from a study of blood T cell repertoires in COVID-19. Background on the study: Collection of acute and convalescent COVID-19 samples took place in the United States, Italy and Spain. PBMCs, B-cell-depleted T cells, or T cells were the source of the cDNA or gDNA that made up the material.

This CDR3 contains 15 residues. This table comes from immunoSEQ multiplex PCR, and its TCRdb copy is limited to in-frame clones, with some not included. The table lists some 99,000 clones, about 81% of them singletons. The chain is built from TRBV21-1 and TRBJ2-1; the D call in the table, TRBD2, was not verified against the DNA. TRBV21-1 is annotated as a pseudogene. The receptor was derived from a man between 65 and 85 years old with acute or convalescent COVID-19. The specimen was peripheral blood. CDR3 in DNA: TGTGCCAGCAGCAGTACTAGCGGGAGATACAATGAGCAGTTCTTC. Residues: CASSSTSGRYNEQFF.